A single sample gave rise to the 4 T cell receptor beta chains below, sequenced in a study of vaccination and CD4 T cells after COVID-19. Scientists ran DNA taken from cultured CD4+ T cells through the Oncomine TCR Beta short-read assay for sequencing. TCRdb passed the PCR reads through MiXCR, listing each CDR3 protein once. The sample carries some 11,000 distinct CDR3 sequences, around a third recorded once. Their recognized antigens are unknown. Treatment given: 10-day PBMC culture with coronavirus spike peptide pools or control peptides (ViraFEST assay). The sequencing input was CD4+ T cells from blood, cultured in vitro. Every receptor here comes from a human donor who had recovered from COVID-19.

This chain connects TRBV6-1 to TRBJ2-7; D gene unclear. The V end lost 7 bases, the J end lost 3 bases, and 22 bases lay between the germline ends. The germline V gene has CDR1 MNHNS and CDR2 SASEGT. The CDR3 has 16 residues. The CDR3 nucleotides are TGTGCCAGCAAGAAGTACATGGGAACTCCGGACTACGAGCAGTACTTC. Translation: CASKKYMGTPDYEQYF.

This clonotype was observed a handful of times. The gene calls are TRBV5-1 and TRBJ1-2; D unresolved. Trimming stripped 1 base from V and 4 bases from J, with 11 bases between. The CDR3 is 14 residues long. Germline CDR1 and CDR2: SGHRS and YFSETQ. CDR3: CASSLRSAAYGYTF. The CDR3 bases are TGCGCCAGCAGCTTGAGGTCGGCAGCCTATGGCTACACCTTC.

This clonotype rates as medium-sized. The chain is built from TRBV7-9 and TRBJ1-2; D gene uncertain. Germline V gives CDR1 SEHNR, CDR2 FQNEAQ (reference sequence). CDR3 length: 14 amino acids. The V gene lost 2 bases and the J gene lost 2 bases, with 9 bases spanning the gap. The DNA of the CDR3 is TGTGCCAGCAGCTTACAAGTCGGGAACTATGGCTACACCTTC. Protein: CASSLQVGNYGYTF.

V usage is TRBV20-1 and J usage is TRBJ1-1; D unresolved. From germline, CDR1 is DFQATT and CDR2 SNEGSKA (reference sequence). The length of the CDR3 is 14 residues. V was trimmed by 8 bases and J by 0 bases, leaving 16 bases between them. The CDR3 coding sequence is TGCAGTACCTTCCATCAGAGGATGAACACTGAAGCTTTCTTT. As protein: CSTFHQRMNTEAFF.